This TCR beta chain was captured by sequencing in a study of cytomegalovirus exposure and HLA in healthy donors. V lost 1 base, J lost 0 bases, and 6 bases stayed unmatched. This CDR3 spans 17 amino acids. Germline V gives CDR1 SGHNT, CDR2 YENEEA. PCR amplification relied on 60 Vbeta primers (plus 13 Jbeta primers). Per the authors' pipeline: Later, an analysis found 75 million to 100 million unique TCR beta chains, and roughly 9.9 million of these were shared. Measured with immunoSEQ multiplex PCR; TCRdb has only the in-frame clones, and not every one. That table is the source of V, J and clone size, and D and trimming were worked out from the DNA. The sample has hundreds of thousands of clones, 70% to 85% seen once.

This sequence was found in a woman in her thirties or forties in good health and CMV-seronegative. The chain is built from TRBV11-3 and TRBJ1-3; 7 bases are shared with TRBD1. The sequenced material came from PBMCs. The CDR3 here is CASSLGRTGNSGNTIYF. The CDR3, as DNA: TGTGCCAGCAGCTTAGGCCGGACAGGCAACTCTGGAAACACCATATATTTT.